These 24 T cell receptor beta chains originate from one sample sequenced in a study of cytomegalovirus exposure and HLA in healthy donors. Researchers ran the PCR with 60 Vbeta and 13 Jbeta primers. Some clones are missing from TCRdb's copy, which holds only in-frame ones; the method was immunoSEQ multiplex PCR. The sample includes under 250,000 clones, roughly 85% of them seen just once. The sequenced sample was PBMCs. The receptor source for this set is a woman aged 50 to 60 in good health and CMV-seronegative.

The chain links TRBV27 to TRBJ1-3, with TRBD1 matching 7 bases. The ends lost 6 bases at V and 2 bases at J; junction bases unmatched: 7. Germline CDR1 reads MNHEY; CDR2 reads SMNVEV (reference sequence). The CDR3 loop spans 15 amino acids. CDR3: CASSPTGNAGNTIYF. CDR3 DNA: TGTGCCAGCAGCCCGACAGGGAATGCTGGAAACACCATATATTTT.

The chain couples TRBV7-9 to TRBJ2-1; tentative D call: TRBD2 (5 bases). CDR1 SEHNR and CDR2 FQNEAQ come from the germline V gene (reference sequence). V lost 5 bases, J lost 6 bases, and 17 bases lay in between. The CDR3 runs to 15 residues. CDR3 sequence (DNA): TGTGCCAGCAGCCAGAGGGCTAGTAAGGGCAATGAGCAGTTCTTC. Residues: CASSQRASKGNEQFF.

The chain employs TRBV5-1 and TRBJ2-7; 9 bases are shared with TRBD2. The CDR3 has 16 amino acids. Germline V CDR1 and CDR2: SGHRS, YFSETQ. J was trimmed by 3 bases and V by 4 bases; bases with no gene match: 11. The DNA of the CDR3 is TGCGCCAGCAGCCGGATTACGACTAGCGGAGGCTACGAGCAGTACTTC. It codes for CASSRITTSGGYEQYF.

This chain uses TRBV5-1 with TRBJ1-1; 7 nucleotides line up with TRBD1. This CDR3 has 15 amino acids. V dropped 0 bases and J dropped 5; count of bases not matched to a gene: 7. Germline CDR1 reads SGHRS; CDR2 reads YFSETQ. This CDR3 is CASSLVKGARTEAFF. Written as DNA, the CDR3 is TGCGCCAGCAGCTTGGTTAAGGGGGCCAGGACTGAAGCTTTCTTT.

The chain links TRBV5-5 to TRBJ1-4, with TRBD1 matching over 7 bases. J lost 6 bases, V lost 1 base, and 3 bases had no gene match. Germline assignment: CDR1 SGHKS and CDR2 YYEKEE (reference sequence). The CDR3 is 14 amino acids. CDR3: CASSLKGAYEKLFF. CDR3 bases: TGTGCCAGCAGCTTGAAGGGGGCTTATGAAAAACTGTTTTTT.

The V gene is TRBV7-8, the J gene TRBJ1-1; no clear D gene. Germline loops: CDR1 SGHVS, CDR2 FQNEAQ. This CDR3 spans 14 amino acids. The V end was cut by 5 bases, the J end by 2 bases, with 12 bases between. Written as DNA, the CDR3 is TGTGCCAGCAGCAGTGGAGGGCCTAACACTGAAGCTTTCTTT. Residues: CASSSGGPNTEAFF.

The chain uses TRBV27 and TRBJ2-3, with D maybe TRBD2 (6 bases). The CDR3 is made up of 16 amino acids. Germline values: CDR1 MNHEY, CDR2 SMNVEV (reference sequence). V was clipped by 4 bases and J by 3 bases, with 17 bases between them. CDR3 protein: CASSSSYGGWTDTQYF. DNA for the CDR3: TGTGCCAGCAGTTCCTCCTACGGGGGATGGACAGATACGCAGTATTTT.

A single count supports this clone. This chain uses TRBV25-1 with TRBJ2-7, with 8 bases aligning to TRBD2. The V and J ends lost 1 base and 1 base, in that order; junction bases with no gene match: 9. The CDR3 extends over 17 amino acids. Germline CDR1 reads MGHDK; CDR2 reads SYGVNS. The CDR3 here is CASSELGGGRGSYEQYF. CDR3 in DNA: TGTGCCAGCAGTGAATTGGGCGGGGGGAGAGGTTCCTACGAGCAGTACTTC.

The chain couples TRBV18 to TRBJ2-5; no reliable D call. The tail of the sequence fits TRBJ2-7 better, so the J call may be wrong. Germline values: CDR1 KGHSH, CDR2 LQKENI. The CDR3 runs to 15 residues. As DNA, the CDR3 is TGTGCCAGCTCACCCTCCGCCGGTGGGGCCTACGAGCAGTACTTC. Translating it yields CASSPSAGGAYEQYF.

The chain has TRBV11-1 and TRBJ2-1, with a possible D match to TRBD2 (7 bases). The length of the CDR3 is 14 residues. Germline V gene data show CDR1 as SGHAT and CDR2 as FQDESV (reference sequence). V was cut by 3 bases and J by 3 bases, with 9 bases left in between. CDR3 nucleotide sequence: TGTGCCAGCAGCTTGGGGGGGCGCTACAATGAGCAGTTCTTC. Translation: CASSLGGRYNEQFF. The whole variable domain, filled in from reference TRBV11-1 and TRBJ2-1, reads EAEVAQSPRYKITEKSQAVAFWCDPISGHATLYWYRQILGQGPELLVQFQDESVVDDSQLPKDRFSAERLKGVDSTLKIQPAELGDSAMYLCASSLGGRYNEQFFGPGTRLTVL.

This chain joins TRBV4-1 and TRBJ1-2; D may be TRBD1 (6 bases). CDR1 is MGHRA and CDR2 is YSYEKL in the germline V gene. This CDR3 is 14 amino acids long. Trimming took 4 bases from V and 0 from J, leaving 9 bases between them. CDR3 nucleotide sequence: TGCGCCAGCAGCCCGCAGGGGACTAACTATGGCTACACCTTC. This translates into CASSPQGTNYGYTF.

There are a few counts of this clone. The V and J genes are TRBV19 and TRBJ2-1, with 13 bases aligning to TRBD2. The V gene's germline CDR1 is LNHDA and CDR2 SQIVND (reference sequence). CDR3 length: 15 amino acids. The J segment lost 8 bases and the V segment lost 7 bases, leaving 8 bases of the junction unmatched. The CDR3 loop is CASNQLAGGPHEQFF. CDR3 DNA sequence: TGTGCCAGTAATCAACTAGCGGGAGGGCCCCATGAGCAGTTCTTC.

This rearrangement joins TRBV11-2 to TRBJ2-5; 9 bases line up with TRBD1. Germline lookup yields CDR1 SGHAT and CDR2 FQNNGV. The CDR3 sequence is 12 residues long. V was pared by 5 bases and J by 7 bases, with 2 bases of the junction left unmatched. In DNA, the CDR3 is TGTGCCAGCAGCACGACAGGGGGGACCCAGTACTTC. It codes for CASSTTGGTQYF. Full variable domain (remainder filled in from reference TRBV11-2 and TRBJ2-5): EAGVAQSPRYKIIEKRQSVAFWCNPISGHATLYWYQQILGQGPKLLIQFQNNGVVDDSQLPKDRFSAERLKGVDSTLKIQPAKLEDSAVYLCASSTTGGTQYFGPGTRLLVL.

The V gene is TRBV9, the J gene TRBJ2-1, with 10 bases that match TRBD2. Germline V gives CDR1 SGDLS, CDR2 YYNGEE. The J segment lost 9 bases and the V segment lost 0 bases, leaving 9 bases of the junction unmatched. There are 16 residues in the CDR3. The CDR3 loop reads CASSVVASGSLGEQFF. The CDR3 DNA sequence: TGTGCCAGCAGCGTAGTGGCTAGCGGGAGCTTGGGTGAGCAGTTCTTC.

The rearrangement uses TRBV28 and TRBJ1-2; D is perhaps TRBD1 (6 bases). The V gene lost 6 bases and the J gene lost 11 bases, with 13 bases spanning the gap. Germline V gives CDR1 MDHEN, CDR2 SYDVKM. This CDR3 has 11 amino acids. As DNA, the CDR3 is TGTGCCAGCAGCACAGGGCAGCGGTACACCTTC. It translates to CASSTGQRYTF.

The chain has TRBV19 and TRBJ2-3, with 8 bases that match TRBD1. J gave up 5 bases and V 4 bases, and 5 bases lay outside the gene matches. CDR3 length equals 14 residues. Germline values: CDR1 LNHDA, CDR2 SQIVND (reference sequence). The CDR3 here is CASSKGQGLDTQYF. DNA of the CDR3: TGTGCCAGTAGTAAAGGACAGGGATTAGATACGCAGTATTTT.

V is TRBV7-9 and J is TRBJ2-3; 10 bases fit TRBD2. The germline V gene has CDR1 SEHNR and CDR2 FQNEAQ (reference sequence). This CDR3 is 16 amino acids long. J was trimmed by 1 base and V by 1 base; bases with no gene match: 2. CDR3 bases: TGTGCCAGCAGCTTAGGGCTAGCGGGGGGCACAGATACGCAGTATTTT. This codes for CASSLGLAGGTDTQYF.

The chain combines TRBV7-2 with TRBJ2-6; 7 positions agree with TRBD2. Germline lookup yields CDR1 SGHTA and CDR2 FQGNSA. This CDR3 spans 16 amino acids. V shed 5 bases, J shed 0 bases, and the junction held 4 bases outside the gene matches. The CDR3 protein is CASSRTRLSGANVLTF. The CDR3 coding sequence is TGTGCCAGCAGCCGGACTAGACTCTCTGGGGCCAACGTCCTGACTTTC.

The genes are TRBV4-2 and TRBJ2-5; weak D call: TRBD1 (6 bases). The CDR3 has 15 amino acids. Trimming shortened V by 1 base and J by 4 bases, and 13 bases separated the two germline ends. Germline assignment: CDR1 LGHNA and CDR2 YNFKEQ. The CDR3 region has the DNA TGTGCCAGCAGCCAAGCACTCGAGGGGGTAGAGACCCAGTACTTC. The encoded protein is CASSQALEGVETQYF.

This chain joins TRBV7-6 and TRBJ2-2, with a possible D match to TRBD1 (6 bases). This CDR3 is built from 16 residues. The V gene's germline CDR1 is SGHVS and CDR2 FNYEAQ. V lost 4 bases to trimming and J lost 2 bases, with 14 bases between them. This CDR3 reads CASSSLPGHNTGELFF. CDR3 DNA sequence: TGTGCCAGCAGCTCCTTACCGGGACACAACACCGGGGAGCTGTTTTTT.

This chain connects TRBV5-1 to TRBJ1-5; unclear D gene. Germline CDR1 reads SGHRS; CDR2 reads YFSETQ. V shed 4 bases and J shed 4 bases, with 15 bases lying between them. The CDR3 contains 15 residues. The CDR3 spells CASSPRPQDNQPQHF. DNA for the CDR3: TGCGCCAGCAGCCCTAGGCCTCAAGATAATCAGCCCCAGCATTTT. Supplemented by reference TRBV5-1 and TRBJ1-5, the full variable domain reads KAGVTQTPRYLIKTRGQQVTLSCSPISGHRSVSWYQQTPGQGLQFLFEYFSETQRNKGNFPGRFSGRQFSNSRSEMNVSTLELGDSALYLCASSPRPQDNQPQHFGDGTRLSIL.

CDR3 sequence (DNA): TGTGCCAGCAGCCCCTTACTAGCGGGAGGGACAGATACGCAGTATTTT. Translating gives CASSPLLAGGTDTQYF. The chain recombines TRBV4-2 with TRBJ2-3; 13 bases align to TRBD2. The germline V gene has CDR1 LGHNA and CDR2 YNFKEQ. V was pared by 4 bases and J by 3 bases, with 4 bases of the junction left unmatched. This CDR3 region has 16 residues.

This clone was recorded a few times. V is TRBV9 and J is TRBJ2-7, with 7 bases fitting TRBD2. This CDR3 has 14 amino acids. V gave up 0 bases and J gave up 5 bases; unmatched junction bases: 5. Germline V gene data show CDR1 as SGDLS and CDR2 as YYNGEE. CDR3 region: CASSVEAGEDEQYF. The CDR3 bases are TGTGCCAGCAGCGTAGAGGCGGGAGAGGACGAGCAGTACTTC.

CDR3: CASTHRTGGNQPQHF. The CDR3, as DNA: TGTGCCAGCACCCATCGGACAGGGGGCAATCAGCCCCAGCATTTT. The rearrangement links TRBV27 to TRBJ1-5, with 9 bases fitting TRBD1. Per germline, CDR1 MNHEY and CDR2 SMNVEV (reference sequence). CDR3 length: 15 residues. Unmatched junction bases numbered 6, after V lost 7 bases and J lost 2 bases.